This T cell receptor beta chain was identified in a study of blood T cell repertoires in COVID-19. Across the study: T cells, B-cell-depleted T cells, or PBMCs supplied cDNA or gDNA.

The authors' processing: From reference gene primer amplification, estimates of nucleated cell counts were derived. TCRdb keeps only in-frame clones here, not all; method: immunoSEQ multiplex PCR. The V and J calls and the clone size are those of that table, but D and trimming were determined from the DNA. The sample lists about 170,000 clones, 84% occurring once. The J segment lost 1 base and the V segment lost 4 bases, leaving 3 bases of the junction unmatched. Germline CDR1 reads SGHAT; CDR2 reads FQDESV (reference sequence). This CDR3 spans 14 amino acids. The sequenced sample was peripheral blood. The rearrangement joins TRBV11-1 to TRBJ2-5, with 7 bases identical to TRBD2. The receptor was derived from a man between 40 and 49 years old who had recovered from COVID-19. CDR3 nucleotides: TGTGCCAGCAGCTCACGGACTAGCCAAGAGACCCAGTACTTC. Its protein is CASSSRTSQETQYF. The entire variable domain, with the rest obtained from reference TRBV11-1 and TRBJ2-5, is as follows: EAEVAQSPRYKITEKSQAVAFWCDPISGHATLYWYRQILGQGPELLVQFQDESVVDDSQLPKDRFSAERLKGVDSTLKIQPAELGDSAMYLCASSSRTSQETQYFGPGTRLLVL.